This T cell receptor beta chain is drawn from a study of response to subunit inactivated influenza vaccine. Overall study findings and caveats: Every seasonal influenza vaccination brings in few new T cells, the authors suggested.

Notes on this clonotype: Its antigen is unidentified.

CDR3 size: 16 residues. The germline CDR1 and CDR2 sequences are SGHAT and FQNNGV. Trimming left V 4 bases short and J 5 bases short, with 20 bases between. A single record per CDR3 protein comes from TCRdb applying MiXCR to the RT-PCR reads. The profile shows 600,000 to 850,000 distinct CDR3 sequences, about 15% of them singletons. The sample in question was PBMCs from blood, obtained 14 days before vaccination. The sequence was collected from a man aged 50-59 years who received an inactivated influenza vaccine. The V gene is TRBV11-2, the J gene TRBJ2-5; TRBD2 might be the D (7 bases). In DNA form, the CDR3 reads TGTGCCAGCAGCTCCCTCCCGGGGGGCGGGAAGGAGACCCAGTACTTC. It encodes CASSSLPGGGKETQYF.